The clone carrying this T cell receptor beta chain was seen ten or more times. The antigen is not known. The read falls 3 residues short of the CDR3 end, and the missing part is taken from the germline J gene. The source of the sample is a study of T cell clonality in common variable immunodeficiency. Reduced serum IgG, IgA and/or IgM plus specific antibody deficiency defined CVID. No CVID subject was ill or on immunomodulatory drugs when sampled. Sequencing was performed with immunoSEQ multiplex PCR; in TCRdb, only in-frame clones are kept and a portion is missing. The record shows approximately 17,000 clones for this sample, with no singletons present. Whole-study results and caveats: In common variable immunodeficiency, TCR beta chains reportedly carried fewer deletions and N-nucleotide insertions. Compared with controls, CVID subjects had fewer shared TCRbeta clones.

V lost 1 base, J lost 0 bases, and 3 bases stayed unmatched. There are 15 residues in the CDR3. Germline V gene sequence: CDR1 LNHNV, CDR2 YYDKDF (reference sequence). The specimen sequenced was peripheral blood mononuclear cells. The sequence derives from a human donor with common variable immunodeficiency. V gene TRBV15 combines with J gene TRBJ2-7; 7 positions match TRBD2. The part of the CDR3 DNA that was read is TGTGCCACCAGCAGAGGGGCTAGCGGCTCCTACGAG. This encodes CATSRGASGSYE. The complete CDR3 reads CATSRGASGSYEQYF.